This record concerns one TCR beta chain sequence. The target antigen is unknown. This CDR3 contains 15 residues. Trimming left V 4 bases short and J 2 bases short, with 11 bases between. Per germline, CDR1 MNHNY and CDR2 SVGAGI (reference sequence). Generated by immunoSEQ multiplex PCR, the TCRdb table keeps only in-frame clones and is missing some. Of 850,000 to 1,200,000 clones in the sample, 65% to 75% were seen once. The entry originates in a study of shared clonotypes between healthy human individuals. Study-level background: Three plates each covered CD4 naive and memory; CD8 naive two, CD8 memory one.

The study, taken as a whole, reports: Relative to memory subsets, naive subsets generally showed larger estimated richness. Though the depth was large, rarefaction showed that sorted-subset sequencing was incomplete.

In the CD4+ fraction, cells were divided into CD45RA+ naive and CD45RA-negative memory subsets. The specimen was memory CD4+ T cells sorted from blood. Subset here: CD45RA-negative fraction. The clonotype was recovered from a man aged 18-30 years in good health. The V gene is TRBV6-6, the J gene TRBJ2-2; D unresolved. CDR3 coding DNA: TGTGCCAGCAGTTCGCAATTAGGAAACACCGGGGAGCTGTTTTTT. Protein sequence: CASSSQLGNTGELFF.